The source of this TCR beta chain is a study of T cell clonotyping in hematopoietic cell transplantation. Data came from immunoSEQ multiplex PCR; TCRdb stores just in-frame clones and leaves some out. The repertoire consists of almost 5,500 clones, with about 80% occurring once and the leading ten covering less than 15%. With 4 bases removed from V and 7 bases from J, the gap between germline ends came to 22 bases. The CDR3 is 16 residues long. CDR1 is MNHEY and CDR2 is SVGAGI in the germline V gene. The material was peripheral blood mononuclear cells, obtained 30 days after allogeneic stem cell transplant. The sequence was obtained from a male patient aged 60 to 75 who had an allogeneic stem cell transplant from an unrelated donor, so the T cells may come from the graft donor. Some clones in this sample may be carry-over from other donors' samples. V usage is TRBV6-5 and J usage is TRBJ1-1; D is possibly TRBD1 (6 bases). CDR3 residues: CASSSSQTGTPDEAFF. CDR3 nucleotides: TGTGCCAGCAGTTCCTCACAAACAGGGACTCCGGATGAAGCTTTCTTT.